This T cell receptor beta chain was obtained from a study of blood T cell repertoires in COVID-19. Study context: Samples came from the United States, Italy and Spain, spanning acute and convalescent COVID-19.

Original analysis: Nucleated cell counts were estimated from reference gene primer amplification. Profiled with immunoSEQ multiplex PCR; TCRdb holds only in-frame clones, not every one. V and J calls and clone size are given by that table; D and trimming were obtained from the DNA. The data contain approximately 230,000 clones, around 85% of them singletons. V was shortened by 1 base and J by 8 bases, with 12 bases between the two germline ends. The CDR3 sequence is 14 residues long. Looked up from germline, CDR1 is KGHSH and CDR2 is LQKENI. Specimen: peripheral blood. This chain uses TRBV18 with TRBJ2-4; D is perhaps TRBD2 (6 bases). The TCR comes from a man older than 75 with acute or convalescent COVID-19. CDR3 amino acids: CASSPRAGGDIQYF. In nucleotides, the CDR3 is TGTGCCAGCTCACCACGTGCAGGAGGGGACATTCAGTACTTC.